This is a list of T cell receptor beta chains from one sample in a study of CD8+CD57+ T cells in acquired aplastic anemia. TCRdb reprocessed the reads with MiXCR, giving one entry per CDR3 protein. The sample consists of some 410,000 distinct CDR3 sequences, about two thirds of them appearing once. Sequencing input: sorted CD4+, CD8+, or CD8+CD57+ T cells (not recorded which) from PBMCs. Receptor source: a human donor in good health, serving as a control. CDR3s include the opening cysteine and the closing phenylalanine or tryptophan. Each record gives: V gene, D gene, J gene, CDR3 protein. D genes are given only for firm matches.

>TRBV7-9|TRBD2|TRBJ2-7
CASSLELAGYEQYF
>TRBV25-1|NA|TRBJ2-4
CASSELGSLAKNIQYF
>TRBV9|NA|TRBJ1-6
CASSARTGSYNSPLHF
>TRBV5-1|TRBD2|TRBJ2-2
CASLSGTSGNTGELFF
>TRBV6-2/TRBV6-3|NA|TRBJ1-6
CASSSLQVPPLHF
>TRBV5-6|NA|TRBJ2-7
CASSNPGHRVEDF
>TRBV9|NA|TRBJ1-6
CASTPGGTDNSPLHF
>TRBV7-8|NA|TRBJ1-4
CASSLVEGEPHSF
>TRBV25-1|NA|TRBJ1-5
CASSNSESNQPQHF
>TRBV19|NA|TRBJ2-1
CASSTRDASNEQFF
>TRBV20-1|NA|TRBJ2-1
CSASVGGPHTTNEQFF
>TRBV7-2|TRBD2|TRBJ2-1
CASSSPGAGGRNEQFF
>TRBV2|NA|TRBJ1-5
CASSETGTWALHF
>TRBV20-1|NA|TRBJ1-1
CSASLDTEAFF
>TRBV7-8|NA|TRBJ1-6
CASSLQGEAGNGHLHF
>TRBV24-1|NA|TRBJ2-7
CATSTGTAAYEQYF
>TRBV9|NA|TRBJ2-7
CASGGAGDVQYFEYF
>TRBV6-2/TRBV6-3|NA|TRBJ2-7
CASLAGNSYEQYF
>TRBV7-2|TRBD2|TRBJ2-3
CASSLAIAGSGTDTQYF
>TRBV7-9|TRBD1|TRBJ1-4
CASSFPGGGGATNEKLFF
>TRBV7-9|NA|TRBJ2-1
CAGSFQDTQFF
>TRBV7-2|NA|TRBJ2-7
CASSSSRLAGANDQYF
>TRBV20-1|TRBD1|TRBJ2-1
CSARTGDAPNEQLF
>TRBV12-3/TRBV12-4|NA|TRBJ1-2
CASDQARQRPANYGYTF
>TRBV20-1|NA|TRBJ2-5
CSASRIGETQYF
>TRBV12-3/TRBV12-4|TRBD1|TRBJ2-1
CASSFRTGAMSSYNEQFF
>TRBV7-7|NA|TRBJ2-7
CASSSTGVGYEQYF
>TRBV7-9|NA|TRBJ2-5
CASSLSGNGYTQCF
>TRBV6-2/TRBV6-3|NA|TRBJ1-2
CASSYSATNEDGYTF
>TRBV6-1|NA|TRBJ2-1
CASSEAGEDEQFF
>TRBV9|TRBD1|TRBJ1-5
CASSVGYRGGGTQPQHF
>TRBV20-1|NA|TRBJ1-6
CSARRPTYEPLHF
>TRBV6-6|NA|TRBJ2-1
CASKTAYNEQFF
>TRBV25-1|NA|TRBJ2-7
CASSPGGASYEQYF
>TRBV10-1|NA|TRBJ1-3
CASSESPDYSGNTIYF
>TRBV12-3/TRBV12-4|TRBD1|TRBJ2-7
CASSPADRGSYEQYF
>TRBV29-1|TRBD2|TRBJ2-3
CSAQTSGGPDTQYF
>TRBV19|NA|TRBJ1-2
CASSIRGSNYGYTF
>TRBV10-3|NA|TRBJ1-1
CANREGVNTEAFF
>TRBV7-3|NA|TRBJ1-4
CASSLLGGQRSEEF
>TRBV11-2|NA|TRBJ1-1
CASSDRTGGNTEAFF
>TRBV7-8|TRBD1|TRBJ1-5
CASSKARDRGNQSQHF
>TRBV29-1|TRBD1|TRBJ1-2
CSVVLGTGGSGYTF
>TRBV7-2|NA|TRBJ2-3
CASSLASGTGTQQYF
>TRBV19|NA|TRBJ1-2
CASNRGAAYGYTF
>TRBV20-1|TRBD2|TRBJ2-5
CSARDYPGGSGTQYF
>TRBV20-1|TRBD2|TRBJ2-7
CSTRGLARSYEQYF
>TRBV7-2|NA|TRBJ2-5
CASSVTNSPLHFW
>TRBV19|NA|TRBJ1-1
CASRRQAATEAEAVF
>TRBV7-2|NA|TRBJ2-2
CASSSRAYGNGEQFF
>TRBV5-1|NA|TRBJ2-3
CASSLVLGSTDTQYF
>TRBV6-2/TRBV6-3|NA|TRBJ1-1
CASSYLGQRNTEAFF
>TRBV19|NA|TRBJ2-7
CASMGAQGPYYEQYF
>TRBV5-6|NA|TRBJ1-2
CASRTSPRGYTF